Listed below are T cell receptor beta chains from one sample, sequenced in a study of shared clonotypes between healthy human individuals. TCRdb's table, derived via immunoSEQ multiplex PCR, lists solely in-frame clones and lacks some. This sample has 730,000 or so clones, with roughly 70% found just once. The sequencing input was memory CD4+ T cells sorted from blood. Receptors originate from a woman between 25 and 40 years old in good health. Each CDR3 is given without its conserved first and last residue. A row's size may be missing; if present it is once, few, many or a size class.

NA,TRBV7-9,ASTRRGDSQETQY
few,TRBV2,AGATGLYEQY
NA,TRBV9,ASSVAPYTGELF
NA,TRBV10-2,ASMVWQAGNTIY
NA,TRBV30,AWSVKGPHDEQY
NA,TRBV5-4,ASSLELAQETQY
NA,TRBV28,ASSLLFEGDEQY
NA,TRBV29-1,SVGGGSTYEQY
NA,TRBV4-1,ASSQGLAGGPPYEQY
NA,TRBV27,ASSFLPTSGRAVEQF
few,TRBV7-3,ASSTSGGGTEAF
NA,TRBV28,ASSLAAGAGELF
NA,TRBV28,ASSGRGGALFLEQF
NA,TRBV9,ASSVGKGGNYGYT
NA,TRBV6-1,ATFRGNGMNTEAF
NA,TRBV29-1,SVEGPLAGKQY
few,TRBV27,ASSFGTGRSYEQY
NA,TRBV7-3,ASSRLNRIPRGTEAF
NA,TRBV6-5,ASRGTSGKTGELF
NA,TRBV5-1,ASRFGGENTEAF
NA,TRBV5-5,ASFPVPEQY
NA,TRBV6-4,ALKSGSGSTLYEQY
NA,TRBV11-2,ASSSLQGREQF
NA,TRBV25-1,ASSKGSEQY
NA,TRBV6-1,ASSELGGGLKETQY
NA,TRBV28,ASSSRRGDHTEAF
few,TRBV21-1,ASSINRVTNEQY
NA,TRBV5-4,ASSFPPNEQF
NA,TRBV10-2,ASSGQDYGYT
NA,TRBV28,ASSPGEGNYPYEQY
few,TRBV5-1,ASSLSEAEAF
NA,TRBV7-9,ASSREVETQY
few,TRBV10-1,ASRPSGSRSDTQY
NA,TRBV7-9,ASSLGSGDLYEQY
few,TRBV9,ASSVETGASYEQY
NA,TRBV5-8,ASSDGRTSGANVLT
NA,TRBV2,ASTPGQGNTEAF
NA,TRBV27,ASRWGSRPEYEQY
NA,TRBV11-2,ASSFRRENEKLF
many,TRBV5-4,ASRDVYGYT
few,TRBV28,ASSRGQGEQY
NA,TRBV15,ATSRDIAGVETQY
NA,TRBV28,ASKQVIYQPQH